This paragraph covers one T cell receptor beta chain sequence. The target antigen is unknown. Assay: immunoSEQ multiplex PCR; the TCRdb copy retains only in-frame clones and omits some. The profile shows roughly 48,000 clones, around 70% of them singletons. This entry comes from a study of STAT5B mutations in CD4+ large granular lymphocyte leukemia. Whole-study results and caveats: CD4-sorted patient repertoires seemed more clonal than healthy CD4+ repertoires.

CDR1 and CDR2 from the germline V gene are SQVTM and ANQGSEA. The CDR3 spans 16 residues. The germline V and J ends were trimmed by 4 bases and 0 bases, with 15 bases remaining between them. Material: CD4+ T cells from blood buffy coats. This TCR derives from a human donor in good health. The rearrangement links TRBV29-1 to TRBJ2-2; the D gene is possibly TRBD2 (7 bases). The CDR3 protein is CSVAGGLNANTGELFF. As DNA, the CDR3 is TGCAGCGTTGCCGGGGGGCTGAACGCGAACACCGGGGAGCTGTTTTTT.